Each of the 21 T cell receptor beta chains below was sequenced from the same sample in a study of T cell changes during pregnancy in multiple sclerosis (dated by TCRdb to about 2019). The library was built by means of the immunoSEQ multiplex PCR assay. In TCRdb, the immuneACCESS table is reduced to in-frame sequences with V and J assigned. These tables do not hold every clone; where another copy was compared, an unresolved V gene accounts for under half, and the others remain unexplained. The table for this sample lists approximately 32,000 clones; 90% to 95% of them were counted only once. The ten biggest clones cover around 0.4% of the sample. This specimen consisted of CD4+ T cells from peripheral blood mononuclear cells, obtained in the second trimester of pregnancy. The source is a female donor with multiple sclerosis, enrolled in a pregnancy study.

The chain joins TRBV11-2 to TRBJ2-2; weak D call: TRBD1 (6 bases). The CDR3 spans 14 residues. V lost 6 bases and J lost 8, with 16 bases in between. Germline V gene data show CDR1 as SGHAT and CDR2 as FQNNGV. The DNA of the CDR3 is TGTGCCAGCAGAGGGACACCTTCGGGGGGGGAGCTGTTTTTT. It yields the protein CASRGTPSGGELFF.

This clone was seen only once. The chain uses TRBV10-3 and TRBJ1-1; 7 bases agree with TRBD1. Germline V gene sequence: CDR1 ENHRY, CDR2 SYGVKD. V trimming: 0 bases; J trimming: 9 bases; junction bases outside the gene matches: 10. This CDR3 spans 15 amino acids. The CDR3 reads CAISESYRGSMKAFF. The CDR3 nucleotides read TGTGCCATCAGTGAGTCATACAGGGGTAGCATGAAAGCTTTCTTT.

The CDR3 DNA reads as TGTGCCAGCTCACCACTTCCGGGACAGGGGTTCGTCAATGAGCAGTTCTTC. Translating gives CASSPLPGQGFVNEQFF. V usage is TRBV18 and J usage is TRBJ2-1; 10 bases fit TRBD1. Losses at the gene ends were 1 base for V and 6 bases for J; bases not matched to a gene: 9. Germline V lookup: CDR1 KGHSH, CDR2 LQKENI. This CDR3 has 17 amino acids. Supplemented by reference TRBV18 and TRBJ2-1, the full variable domain reads NAGVMQNPRHLVRRRGQEARLRCSPMKGHSHVYWYRQLPEEGLKFMVYLQKENIIDESGMPKERFSAEFPKEGPSILRIQQVVRGDSAAYFCASSPLPGQGFVNEQFFGPGTRLTVL.

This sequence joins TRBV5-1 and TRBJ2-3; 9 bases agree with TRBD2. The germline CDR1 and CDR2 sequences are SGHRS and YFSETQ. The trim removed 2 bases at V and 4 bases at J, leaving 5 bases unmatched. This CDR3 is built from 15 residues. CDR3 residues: CASSLSGGRADTQYF. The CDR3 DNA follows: TGCGCCAGCAGCTTAAGCGGCGGGAGGGCAGATACGCAGTATTTT.

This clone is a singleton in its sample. CDR3 bases: TGTGCCAGCTCATCGGACGCAGGGGGCGGGGGGGCCAACGTCCTGACTTTC. This sequence encodes CASSSDAGGGGANVLTF. This rearrangement joins TRBV18 to TRBJ2-6; 8 nucleotides agree with TRBD1. CDR3 size: 17 residues. Germline CDR1 KGHSH, CDR2 LQKENI. The V and J ends lost 5 bases and 4 bases, in that order; junction bases with no gene match: 10.

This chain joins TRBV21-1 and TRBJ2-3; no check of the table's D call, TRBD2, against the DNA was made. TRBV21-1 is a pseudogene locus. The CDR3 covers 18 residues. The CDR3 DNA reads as TGTGCCAGCAGCCCCCCGAGGGCACGCGGTACTAGCACAGATACGCAGTATTTT. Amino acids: CASSPPRARGTSTDTQYF.

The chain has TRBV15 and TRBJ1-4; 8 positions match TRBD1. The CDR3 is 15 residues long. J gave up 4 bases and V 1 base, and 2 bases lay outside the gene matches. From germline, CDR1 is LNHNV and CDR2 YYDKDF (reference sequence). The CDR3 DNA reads TGTGCCACCAGCAGAGCAGGGGGCCTTAATGAAAAACTGTTTTTT. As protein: CATSRAGGLNEKLFF.

In nucleotides, the CDR3 is TGTGCCAGCTCACCCAGACTAGCGGGCACCTCCTACGAGCAGTACTTC. It is translated as CASSPRLAGTSYEQYF. This chain uses TRBV18 with TRBJ2-7; 10 bases are a match to TRBD2. This CDR3 has 16 residues. Germline V CDR1 and CDR2: KGHSH, LQKENI. V lost 3 bases, J lost 0 bases, and 5 bases stayed unmatched. The variable domain in full, with the rest retrieved from reference TRBV18 and TRBJ2-7, is NAGVMQNPRHLVRRRGQEARLRCSPMKGHSHVYWYRQLPEEGLKFMVYLQKENIIDESGMPKERFSAEFPKEGPSILRIQQVVRGDSAAYFCASSPRLAGTSYEQYFGPGTRLTVT.

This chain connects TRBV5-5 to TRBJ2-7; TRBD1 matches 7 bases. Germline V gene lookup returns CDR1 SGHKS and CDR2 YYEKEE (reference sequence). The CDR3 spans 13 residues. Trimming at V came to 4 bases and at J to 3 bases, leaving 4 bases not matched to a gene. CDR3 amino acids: CASSRTGVYEQYF. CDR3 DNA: TGTGCCAGCAGCAGAACAGGGGTCTACGAGCAGTACTTC.

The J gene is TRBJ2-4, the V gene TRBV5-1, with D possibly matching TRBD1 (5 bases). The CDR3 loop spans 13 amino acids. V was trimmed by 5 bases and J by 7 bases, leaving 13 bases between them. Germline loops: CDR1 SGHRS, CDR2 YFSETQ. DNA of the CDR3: TGCGCCAGCAGTGCGGCAGGGAACAACATTCAGTACTTC. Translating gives CASSAAGNNIQYF.

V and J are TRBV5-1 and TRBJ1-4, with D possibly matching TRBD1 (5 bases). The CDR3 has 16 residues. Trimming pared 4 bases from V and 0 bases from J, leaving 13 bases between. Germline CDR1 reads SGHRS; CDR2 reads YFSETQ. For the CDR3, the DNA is TGCGCCAGCAGCCCGAGTACAGGAGCAACTAATGAAAAACTGTTTTTT. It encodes CASSPSTGATNEKLFF.

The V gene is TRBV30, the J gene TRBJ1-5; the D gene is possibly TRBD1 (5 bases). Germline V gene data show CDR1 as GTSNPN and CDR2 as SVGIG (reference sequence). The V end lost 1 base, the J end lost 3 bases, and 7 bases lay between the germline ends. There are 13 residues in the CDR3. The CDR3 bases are TGTGCCTGGAGTGAGGGGTTCAATCAGCCCCAGCATTTT. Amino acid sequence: CAWSEGFNQPQHF.

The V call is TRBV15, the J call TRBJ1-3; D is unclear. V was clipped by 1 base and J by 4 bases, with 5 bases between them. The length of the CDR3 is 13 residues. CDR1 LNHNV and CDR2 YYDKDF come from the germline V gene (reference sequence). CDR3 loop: CATSRGPGNTIYF. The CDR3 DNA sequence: TGTGCCACCAGCAGAGGGCCAGGAAACACCATATATTTT.

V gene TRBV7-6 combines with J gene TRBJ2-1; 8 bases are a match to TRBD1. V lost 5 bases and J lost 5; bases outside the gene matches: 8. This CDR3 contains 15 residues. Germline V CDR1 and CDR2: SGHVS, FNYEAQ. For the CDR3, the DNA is TGTGCCAGCAGCCCTGACAGGGGCCGCCACAATGAGCAGTTCTTC. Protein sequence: CASSPDRGRHNEQFF. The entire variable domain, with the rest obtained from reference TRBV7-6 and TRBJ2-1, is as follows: GAGVSQSPRYKVTKRGQDVALRCDPISGHVSLYWYRQALGQGPEFLTYFNYEAQQDKSGLPNDRFSAERPEGSISTLTIQRTEQRDSAMYRCASSPDRGRHNEQFFGPGTRLTVL.

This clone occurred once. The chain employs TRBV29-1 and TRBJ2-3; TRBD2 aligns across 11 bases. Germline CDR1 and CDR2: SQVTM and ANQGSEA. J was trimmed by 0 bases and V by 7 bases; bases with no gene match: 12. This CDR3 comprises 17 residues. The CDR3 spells CSAPDPRLAGSTDTQYF. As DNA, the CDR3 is TGCAGCGCACCCGATCCCAGACTAGCGGGGAGCACAGATACGCAGTATTTT.

The DNA of the CDR3 is TGTGCCACCGAAGATAGCGGGAGCTCGGCAGATACGCAGTATTTT. Protein product: CATEDSGSSADTQYF. The V call is TRBV15, the J call TRBJ2-3, with 9 bases aligning to TRBD2. CDR1 is LNHNV and CDR2 is YYDKDF in the germline V gene (reference sequence). After removal of 8 bases from V and 4 bases from J, the junction contained 10 bases not matched to a gene. CDR3 length: 15 residues.

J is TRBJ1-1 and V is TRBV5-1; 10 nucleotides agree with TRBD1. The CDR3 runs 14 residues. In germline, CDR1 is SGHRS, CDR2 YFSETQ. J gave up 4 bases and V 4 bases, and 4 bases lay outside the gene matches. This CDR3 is CASSKRTGGTEAFF. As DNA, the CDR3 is TGCGCCAGCAGCAAACGGACAGGGGGCACTGAAGCTTTCTTT.

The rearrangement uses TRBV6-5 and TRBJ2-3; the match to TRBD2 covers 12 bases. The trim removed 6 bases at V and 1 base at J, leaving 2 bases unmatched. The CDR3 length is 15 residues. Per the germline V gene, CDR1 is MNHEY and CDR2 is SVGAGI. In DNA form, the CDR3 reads TGTGCCAGCAGCCTAGCGGGAGGGCGCACAGATACGCAGTATTTT. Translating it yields CASSLAGGRTDTQYF.

The CDR3 DNA reads TGTGCCAGCTCATCAGATGCCGGGTCCCAAGAGACCCAGTACTTC. It translates to CASSSDAGSQETQYF. The V gene is TRBV18, the J gene TRBJ2-5, with no clear D. The germline CDR1 and CDR2 sequences are KGHSH and LQKENI. The ends were cut back, 5 bases at V and 1 base at J, with 14 bases in the middle. The CDR3 spans 15 residues.

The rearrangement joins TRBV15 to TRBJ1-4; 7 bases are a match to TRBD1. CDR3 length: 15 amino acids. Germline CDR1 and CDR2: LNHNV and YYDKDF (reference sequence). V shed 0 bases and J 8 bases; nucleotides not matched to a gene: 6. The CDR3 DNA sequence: TGTGCCACCAGCAGAGAACAGGGGAATTCGGAAAAACTGTTTTTT. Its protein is CATSREQGNSEKLFF.

For the CDR3, the DNA is TGTGCCAGCAGTTACTCGCGGAGCTCCTACAATGAGCAGTTCTTC. It translates to CASSYSRSSYNEQFF. This chain uses TRBV6-6 with TRBJ2-1; D remains unclear. Trimming removed 0 bases at V and 0 bases at J, with 6 bases between. The CDR3 runs 15 residues. Germline V gene data show CDR1 as MNHNY and CDR2 as SVGAGI (reference sequence).